This T cell receptor beta chain is from a study of T cells in Graves' hyperthyroidism and ophthalmopathy. General study results and limits: Appearing also in blood were most of the thyroid clonotypes expanded above 0.001.

Regions amplified from RNA transcripts were the TCR beta CDR3 regions. The HTBI set primed first-round TCR CDR3 RT-PCR. TCRdb independently ran MiXCR on the multiplex PCR reads; one entry per CDR3 protein. Found here are approximately 640,000 distinct CDR3 sequences, around 16% of them singletons; the top ten hold less than 4.5%. In regard to this clonotype: The antigen remains unidentified.

Exclusion criteria comprised uncontrolled infection, other autoimmune disease, pregnancy or lactation. This clonotype was sampled from a woman aged 25 to 39 with Graves' hyperthyroidism. Sequencing was carried out using blood.

CDR3 sequence reads: CASSNGQVFYEQYF. The DNA for the CDR3 is TGTGCCAGTAGCAACGGACAGGTATTCTACGAGCAGTACTTC. The chain is built from TRBV19 and TRBJ2-7; 7 bases align to TRBD1. Germline V gene lookup returns CDR1 LNHDA and CDR2 SQIVND (reference sequence). The junction had 8 bases not matched to a gene; V was cut back by 6 bases and J by 3 bases. The CDR3 has 14 residues. The whole variable domain, remainder taken from reference TRBV19 and TRBJ2-7, is DGGITQSPKYLFRKEGQNVTLSCEQNLNHDAMYWYRQDPGQGLRLIYYSQIVNDFQKGDIAEGYSVSREKKESFPLTVTSAQKNPTAFYLCASSNGQVFYEQYFGPGTRLTVT.